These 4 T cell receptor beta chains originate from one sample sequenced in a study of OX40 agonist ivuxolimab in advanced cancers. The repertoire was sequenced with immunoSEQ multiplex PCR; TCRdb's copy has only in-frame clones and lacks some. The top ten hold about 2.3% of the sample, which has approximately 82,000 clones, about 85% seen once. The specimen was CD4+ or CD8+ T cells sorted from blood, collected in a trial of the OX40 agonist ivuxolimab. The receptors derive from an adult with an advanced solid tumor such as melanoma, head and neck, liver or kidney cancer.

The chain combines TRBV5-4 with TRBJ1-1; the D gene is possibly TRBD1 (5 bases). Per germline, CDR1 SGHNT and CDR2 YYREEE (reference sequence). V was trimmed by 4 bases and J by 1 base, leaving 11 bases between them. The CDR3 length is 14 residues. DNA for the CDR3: TGTGCCAGCAGCCCTGGGGGGGGGAACACTGAAGCTTTCTTT. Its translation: CASSPGGGNTEAFF.

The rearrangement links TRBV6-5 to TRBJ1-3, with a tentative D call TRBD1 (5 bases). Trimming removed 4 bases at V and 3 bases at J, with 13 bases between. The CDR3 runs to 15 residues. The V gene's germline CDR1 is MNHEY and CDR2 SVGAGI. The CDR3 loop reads CASSLVSGNGNTIYF. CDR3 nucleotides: TGTGCCAGCAGTTTAGTGTCAGGGAATGGAAACACCATATATTTT.

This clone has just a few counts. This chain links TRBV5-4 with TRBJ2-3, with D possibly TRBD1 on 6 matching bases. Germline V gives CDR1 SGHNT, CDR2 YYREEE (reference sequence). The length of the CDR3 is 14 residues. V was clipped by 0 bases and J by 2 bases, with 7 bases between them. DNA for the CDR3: TGTGCCAGCAGCTTGGGGGGGCCCACAGATACGCAGTATTTT. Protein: CASSLGGPTDTQYF.

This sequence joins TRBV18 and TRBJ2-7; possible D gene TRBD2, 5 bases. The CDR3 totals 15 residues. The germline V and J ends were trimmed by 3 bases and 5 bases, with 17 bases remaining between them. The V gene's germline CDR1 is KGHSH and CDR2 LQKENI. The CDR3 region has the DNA TGTGCCAGCTCACCGCAGTCGACTAAGCTCGACGAGCAGTACTTC. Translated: CASSPQSTKLDEQYF.